What follows describes a single TCR beta chain. Its antigen is currently unknown. The source of the sample is a study of T-cell memory formation after mild COVID-19. Whole-study results and caveats: Among CD4+ contracting clones, most were CM and EM, and CD8+ ones EMRA. Pre-infection memory already had some responding clones, implying cross-reactive memory joined.

Each CDR3 protein is one row after TCRdb ran MiXCR on the 5' RACE reads. The sample lists fewer than 650,000 distinct CDR3 sequences; 15% to 20% were seen once. The germline V gene has CDR1 MGHRA and CDR2 YSYEKL. V lost 1 base, J lost 3 bases, and 10 bases lay in between. The CDR3 sequence is 14 residues long. The clonotype was recovered from an adult woman who had mild COVID-19 (a few samples of this study predate the infection). Cell type and time point are not known. The chain employs TRBV4-1 and TRBJ2-7; a weak D match, TRBD1 (6 bases). Sequenced input: PBMCs or a T cell subset sorted from them (not recorded which). The CDR3 protein is CASSQGQERYEQYF. CDR3 DNA: TGCGCCAGCAGCCAAGGACAGGAGCGCTACGAGCAGTACTTC.